The 14 T cell receptor beta chains below all came from one sample that was sequenced in a study of cytomegalovirus exposure and HLA in healthy donors. The PCR used 60 Vbeta and 13 Jbeta primers. Produced via immunoSEQ multiplex PCR; TCRdb's table is partial and in-frame only. The sample lists some 140,000 clones, about 80% occurring once. The material sequenced was PBMCs. These receptors all come from a man aged 25 to 40 in good health and CMV-seronegative.

This clone has just a few counts. This chain links TRBV5-4 with TRBJ1-5, with TRBD1 matching over 9 bases. V was pared by 2 bases and J by 0 bases, with 6 bases of the junction left unmatched. Looked up from germline, CDR1 is SGHNT and CDR2 is YYREEE (reference sequence). The CDR3 extends over 17 amino acids. CDR3 coding DNA: TGTGCCAGCAGCTTTGGACAGGGGAGATATAGCAATCAGCCCCAGCATTTT. This encodes CASSFGQGRYSNQPQHF.

There are a few counts of this clone. J is TRBJ1-1 and V is TRBV19, with D perhaps matching TRBD1 (5 bases). The CDR3 length is 14 residues. Germline CDR1 reads LNHDA; CDR2 reads SQIVND (reference sequence). The V end lost 7 bases, the J end lost 7 bases, and 19 bases lay between the germline ends. The CDR3 loop is CASIPGQGWSEAFF. The CDR3 DNA follows: TGTGCCAGTATCCCCGGGCAGGGATGGAGTGAAGCTTTCTTT.

The CDR3 sequence: CASSLGTLQYF. The CDR3 DNA reads TGTGCCAGCAGCTTAGGAACTCTTCAGTACTTC. V and J are TRBV7-2 and TRBJ2-7; D remains unclear. V lost 1 base to trimming and J lost 10 bases, with 8 bases between them. Germline V gives CDR1 SGHTA, CDR2 FQGNSA. The CDR3 length is 11 residues. Full variable domain (remainder filled in from reference TRBV7-2 and TRBJ2-7): GAGVSQSPSNKVTEKGKDVELRCDPISGHTALYWYRQSLGQGLEFLIYFQGNSAPDKSGLPSDRFSAERTGGSVSTLTIQRTQQEDSAVYLCASSLGTLQYFGPGTRLTVT.

This chain uses TRBV6-1 with TRBJ2-3; 11 nucleotides match TRBD2. Germline V gene lookup returns CDR1 MNHNS and CDR2 SASEGT. This CDR3 is built from 17 residues. With V trimmed by 2 bases and J by 3 bases, 7 bases remained unmatched. DNA of the CDR3: TGTGCCAGCAGTGAACAACCGGGACTAGCGGCAACAGATACGCAGTATTTT. The encoded protein is CASSEQPGLAATDTQYF.

The V gene is TRBV9, the J gene TRBJ2-5, with TRBD2 matching over 12 bases. Germline CDR1 is SGDLS and CDR2 is YYNGEE. The CDR3 has 16 residues. J lost 5 bases, V lost 4 bases, and 9 bases had no gene match. The CDR3 region has the DNA TGTGCCAGCAGCACCGGACTAGCGGGAAAGGGGGAGACCCAGTACTTC. Protein sequence: CASSTGLAGKGETQYF.

The chain has TRBV5-1 and TRBJ2-5; 9 bases match TRBD2. The CDR3 is made up of 16 amino acids. Germline loops: CDR1 SGHRS, CDR2 YFSETQ. The V gene end was trimmed by 2 bases and the J gene end by 5 bases; junction bases not matched to a gene: 10. The chain's CDR3 is CASSLMGLAGVETQYF. CDR3 nucleotide sequence: TGCGCCAGCAGCTTAATGGGGTTAGCGGGAGTGGAGACCCAGTACTTC.

V gene TRBV10-3 combines with J gene TRBJ2-2; 14 bases align to TRBD2. The germline gives CDR1 ENHRY, CDR2 SYGVKD. This CDR3 region has 17 residues. The V segment lost 4 bases and the J segment 7 bases; nucleotides outside the gene matches: 8. The CDR3 nucleotides read TGTGCCATCAGTGGAACCGGGACTAGCGGGAGTTACGGGGAGCTGTTTTTT. Its protein product is CAISGTGTSGSYGELFF.

J is TRBJ1-2 and V is TRBV5-1; 8 nucleotides match TRBD1. Germline CDR1 reads SGHRS; CDR2 reads YFSETQ. The CDR3 runs to 14 residues. With V trimmed by 0 bases and J by 4 bases, 2 bases remained unmatched. The CDR3 DNA sequence: TGCGCCAGCAGCTTGGGTCAGGGGGCCTATGGCTACACCTTC. Encoded protein: CASSLGQGAYGYTF.

V is TRBV19 and J is TRBJ2-1; D unresolved. This CDR3 region has 15 residues. Trimming removed 5 bases at V and 0 bases at J, with 11 bases between. Germline lookup yields CDR1 LNHDA and CDR2 SQIVND (reference sequence). CDR3 protein: CASSLTVSSYNEQFF. DNA of the CDR3: TGTGCCAGTAGTTTGACTGTGAGCTCCTACAATGAGCAGTTCTTC.

The chain employs TRBV6-1 and TRBJ1-5, with 7 bases identical to TRBD1. Unmatched junction bases numbered 6, after V lost 7 bases and J lost 0 bases. Germline V lookup: CDR1 MNHNS, CDR2 SASEGT. The CDR3 spans 15 residues. CDR3 amino acids: CASTRQGGSNQPQHF. CDR3 nucleotide sequence: TGTGCCAGCACTCGACAGGGAGGTAGCAATCAGCCCCAGCATTTT.

The chain employs TRBV7-2 and TRBJ2-1, with 13 bases lining up with TRBD2. Germline V CDR1 and CDR2: SGHTA, FQGNSA. The CDR3 sequence is 15 residues long. The junction had 5 bases not matched to a gene; V was cut back by 4 bases and J by 8 bases. DNA for the CDR3: TGTGCCAGCAGCTCAGGACTAGCGGGAGTTGATGAGCAGTTCTTC. Its protein is CASSSGLAGVDEQFF. The whole variable domain, remainder taken from reference TRBV7-2 and TRBJ2-1, is GAGVSQSPSNKVTEKGKDVELRCDPISGHTALYWYRQSLGQGLEFLIYFQGNSAPDKSGLPSDRFSAERTGGSVSTLTIQRTQQEDSAVYLCASSSGLAGVDEQFFGPGTRLTVL.

The chain employs TRBV19 and TRBJ2-7; a weak D match, TRBD2 (7 bases). The ends were cut back, 10 bases at V and 4 bases at J, with 23 bases in the middle. The CDR3 length is 15 residues. The germline V gene has CDR1 LNHDA and CDR2 SQIVND (reference sequence). DNA for the CDR3: TGTGCCACCCGGCCGGGGGGCGGGAGATTTTACGAGCAGTACTTC. Amino acid sequence: CATRPGGGRFYEQYF.

This sequence joins TRBV6-5 and TRBJ2-7; D might be TRBD1 (6 bases). The V and J ends lost 2 bases and 4 bases respectively, with 15 bases between them. Germline-derived CDR1 and CDR2 are MNHEY and SVGAGI. The CDR3 covers 15 residues. For the CDR3, the DNA is TGTGCCAGCAGTTACCGCCCCTCAACAGGGTACGAGCAGTACTTC. Translating it yields CASSYRPSTGYEQYF.

V gene TRBV30 combines with J gene TRBJ2-5, with 9 bases that match TRBD2. V was pared by 2 bases and J by 4 bases, with 5 bases of the junction left unmatched. Germline V gene lookup returns CDR1 GTSNPN and CDR2 SVGIG (reference sequence). The CDR3 sequence is 14 residues long. CDR3 DNA sequence: TGTGCCTGGAGTCTAGGGACTAGCATAGAGACCCAGTACTTC. This codes for CAWSLGTSIETQYF.